The sequence of this TCR beta chain was determined in a study of beta chain features in type 1 diabetes. Expressed TCRB transcripts were sequenced because the isolated RNA had all been reverse transcribed beforehand. Each sample of naive, central memory or regulatory T cells had, on average, about 3.57 million reads. Sequenced by immunoSEQ multiplex PCR; TCRdb stores in-frame clones only, minus some. Among hundreds of thousands of clones listed, roughly 13% were seen once. Cells sorted by CD45RO/CCR7/CD25/CD127/CD95/CD27 comprised CD4+ naive, central memory, regulatory and stem cell-like memory cells. The V and J ends lost 8 bases and 8 bases respectively, with 18 bases between them. CDR1 LNHDA and CDR2 SQIVND come from the germline V gene (reference sequence). This CDR3 has 13 amino acids. This clone was seen a few times. The antigen remains undetermined. Study-wide points: Type 1 diabetes patients showed a moderate but significant shortening of TCRB CDR3s in all four CD4+ subsets.

This TCR came from a woman between 40 and 55 years old in good health. Sequencing was carried out using naive CD4+ T cells from blood. The chain links TRBV19 to TRBJ1-2; TRBD1 is a possible D gene (6 bases). The CDR3 DNA sequence: TGTGCCAGTGACATCCAGGGGTTAAGAGGCTACACCTTC. Amino acids: CASDIQGLRGYTF.